These 18 T cell receptor beta chains came from one sample sequenced in a study of blood T cell repertoires in COVID-19. Here immunoSEQ multiplex PCR was the method, and the copy in TCRdb shows in-frame clones only, minus some. The sample includes around 240,000 clones, about 83% of them seen just once. Sample: peripheral blood. These receptors came from a woman aged 50 to 65 with acute or convalescent COVID-19.

V and J are TRBV15 and TRBJ2-7; D unclear. Germline V lookup: CDR1 LNHNV, CDR2 YYDKDF (reference sequence). This CDR3 is built from 15 residues. V lost 0 bases, J lost 1 base, and 10 bases lay in between. The CDR3 region has the DNA TGTGCCACCAGCAGAGATAACGAGGCGTCCTACGAGCAGTACTTC. Translation gives CATSRDNEASYEQYF.

This chain connects TRBV9 to TRBJ2-1; D remains unclear. The CDR3 is 14 amino acids. Looked up from germline, CDR1 is SGDLS and CDR2 is YYNGEE. V was trimmed by 1 base and J by 4 bases, leaving 9 bases between them. CDR3 nucleotides: TGTGCCAGCAGCGTAAGTGGCAGTTACAATGAGCAGTTCTTC. Its protein is CASSVSGSYNEQFF.

The chain couples TRBV28 to TRBJ2-5, with D possibly matching TRBD2 (5 bases). Germline CDR1 and CDR2: MDHEN and SYDVKM. The germline V and J ends were trimmed by 6 bases and 4 bases, with 15 bases remaining between them. The CDR3 extends over 14 amino acids. CDR3 bases: TGTGCCAGCAGGCCGGAACGAGGAGGAGAGACCCAGTACTTC. It encodes CASRPERGGETQYF.

The sample holds a few counts of this clone. This chain uses TRBV4-1 with TRBJ1-1, with no clear D. The CDR3 sequence is 16 residues long. Germline V gene lookup returns CDR1 MGHRA and CDR2 YSYEKL. Trimming left V 1 base short and J 6 bases short, with 18 bases between. The DNA of the CDR3 is TGCGCCAGCAGCCAAGCTTCGACTCTCTTTGGCCCTGAAGCTTTCTTT. Translating it yields CASSQASTLFGPEAFF.

The chain employs TRBV6-5 and TRBJ2-7; the D is unclear. The V and J ends lost 0 bases and 2 bases respectively, with 11 bases between them. CDR3 length equals 15 residues. Germline V gene lookup returns CDR1 MNHEY and CDR2 SVGAGI. Here the CDR3 reads CASSYSTQQTYEQYF. The CDR3 DNA is TGTGCCAGCAGTTACTCGACACAGCAAACCTACGAGCAGTACTTC.

This clone was counted between two and nine times. Within the sample, other DNA sequences also encode this same CDR3. In DNA form, the CDR3 reads TGCGCCAGCAGCCAGGACAGGGCCAACTATGGCTACACCTTC. It codes for CASSQDRANYGYTF. The chain uses TRBV4-3 and TRBJ1-2; 8 nucleotides match TRBD1. This CDR3 comprises 14 residues. Germline V lookup: CDR1 LGHNA, CDR2 YSLEER. J was trimmed by 2 bases and V by 3 bases; bases with no gene match: 2.

In this sample, this clone turned up once. The chain joins TRBV7-9 to TRBJ2-5; 11 bases line up with TRBD2. Germline assignment: CDR1 SEHNR and CDR2 FQNEAQ (reference sequence). The CDR3 covers 14 residues. V shed 6 bases and J 4 bases; nucleotides not matched to a gene: 4. The DNA of the CDR3 is TGTGCCAGCAGTCCTGGGACTAGCGGAGAGACCCAGTACTTC. This gives the protein CASSPGTSGETQYF.

The chain uses TRBV18 and TRBJ1-2; TRBD1 agrees at 10 bases. The CDR3 is made up of 17 amino acids. Germline V lookup: CDR1 KGHSH, CDR2 LQKENI. The V segment lost 4 bases and the J segment 6 bases; nucleotides outside the gene matches: 14. The CDR3 DNA is TGTGCCAGCTCACGCGGATGGGGAGGACAGGGGGAGGATGGCTACACCTTC. Translation: CASSRGWGGQGEDGYTF.

Concerning this clone: This may be a read error: a much more frequent sequence differs by one nucleotide. The V call is TRBV5-1, the J call TRBJ1-1; 7 bases line up with TRBD1. The J segment lost 3 bases and the V segment lost 2 bases, leaving 1 base of the junction unmatched. This CDR3 has 13 amino acids. Germline V CDR1 and CDR2: SGHRS, YFSETQ. This CDR3 is CASSLGQDTEAFF. CDR3 bases: TGCGCCAGCAGCTTAGGACAGGACACTGAAGCTTTCTTT.

The chain has TRBV6-4 and TRBJ1-2; 12 bases line up with TRBD1. Germline trimming cut 4 bases from V and 7 bases from J; bases unmatched to any gene: 10. The CDR3 is 16 residues long. Germline V lookup: CDR1 MRHNA, CDR2 SNTAGT. Written as DNA, the CDR3 is TGTGCCAGCAGTGCAAGACCGGGACAGGGGGCTTCTGGCTACACCTTC. Protein: CASSARPGQGASGYTF.

The rearrangement joins TRBV7-9 to TRBJ1-1; D ambiguous. Germline V gene data show CDR1 as SEHNR and CDR2 as FQNEAQ (reference sequence). This CDR3 contains 13 residues. The V end lost 5 bases, the J end lost 0 bases, and 7 bases lay between the germline ends. The DNA of the CDR3 is TGTGCCAGCAGCCCCCAGTTGAACACTGAAGCTTTCTTT. This translates into CASSPQLNTEAFF. Drawing the rest from reference TRBV7-9 and TRBJ1-1, the complete variable domain is DTGVSQNPRHKITKRGQNVTFRCDPISEHNRLYWYRQTLGQGPEFLTYFQNEAQLEKSRLLSDRFSAERPKGSFSTLEIQRTEQGDSAMYLCASSPQLNTEAFFGQGTRLTVV.

The CDR3 DNA sequence: TGTGCCTGGAGTATGGGATCGGGGGGGGGCAATCAGCCCCAGCATTTT. It specifies CAWSMGSGGGNQPQHF. The chain couples TRBV30 to TRBJ1-5; TRBD1 might be the D (5 bases). V was cut by 2 bases and J by 2 bases, with 16 bases left in between. This CDR3 has 16 residues. Germline V gene lookup returns CDR1 GTSNPN and CDR2 SVGIG (reference sequence).

This clone was seen a handful of times. The chain combines TRBV30 with TRBJ1-3, with 11 bases fitting TRBD1. Germline CDR1 reads GTSNPN; CDR2 reads SVGIG (reference sequence). The CDR3 is 16 residues long. V was clipped by 0 bases and J by 1 base; unmatched bases: 2. CDR3 nucleotide sequence: TGTGCCTGGAGTGTGTGGGACAGGGGGTCTGGAAACACCATATATTTT. This codes for CAWSVWDRGSGNTIYF.

The genes are TRBV27 and TRBJ1-2; possibly TRBD1 for D (6 bases). Trimming stripped 2 bases from V and 6 bases from J, with 22 bases between. CDR1 is MNHEY, CDR2 SMNVEV, per germline (reference sequence). This CDR3 has 17 residues. Here the CDR3 DNA reads TGTGCCAGCAGTTTAGGGGCCTACACGGACAGACGGGATGGCTACACCTTC. This gives the protein CASSLGAYTDRRDGYTF.

The genes are TRBV14 and TRBJ2-3, with D perhaps TRBD1 (5 bases). The CDR3 length is 12 residues. Trimming took 0 bases from V and 11 from J, leaving 9 bases between them. The germline V gene encodes CDR1 SGHDN and CDR2 FVKESK. The CDR3 DNA is TGTGCCAGCAGCCAAGACAGGGTTGGGCAGTATTTT. Encoded protein: CASSQDRVGQYF.

There are many counts of this clone. This rearrangement joins TRBV28 to TRBJ1-5; TRBD1 is a possible D gene (5 bases). This CDR3 spans 13 amino acids. The V end lost 6 bases, the J end lost 2 bases, and 8 bases lay between the germline ends. Germline CDR1 is MDHEN and CDR2 is SYDVKM. The chain's CDR3 is CASSDSGNQPQHF. For the CDR3, the DNA is TGTGCCAGCAGCGACAGCGGCAATCAGCCCCAGCATTTT.

CDR3 bases: TGTGCCAGCAGCAGGGTGTTCGGGGGGGACGAGCAGTACTTC. This sequence encodes CASSRVFGGDEQYF. The chain joins TRBV7-9 to TRBJ2-7; TRBD2 matches 8 bases. The CDR3 length is 14 residues. Germline trimming cut 5 bases from V and 5 bases from J; bases unmatched to any gene: 8. Germline V gene lookup returns CDR1 SEHNR and CDR2 FQNEAQ (reference sequence).

This clone was observed once. V usage is TRBV4-3 and J usage is TRBJ2-5; D is perhaps TRBD1 (6 bases). Germline V CDR1 and CDR2: LGHNA, YSLEER. This CDR3 is built from 15 residues. Trimming took 0 bases from V and 5 from J, leaving 13 bases between them. The CDR3 region is CASSQDTWTAETQYF. CDR3 bases: TGCGCCAGCAGCCAAGACACCTGGACAGCGGAGACCCAGTACTTC.